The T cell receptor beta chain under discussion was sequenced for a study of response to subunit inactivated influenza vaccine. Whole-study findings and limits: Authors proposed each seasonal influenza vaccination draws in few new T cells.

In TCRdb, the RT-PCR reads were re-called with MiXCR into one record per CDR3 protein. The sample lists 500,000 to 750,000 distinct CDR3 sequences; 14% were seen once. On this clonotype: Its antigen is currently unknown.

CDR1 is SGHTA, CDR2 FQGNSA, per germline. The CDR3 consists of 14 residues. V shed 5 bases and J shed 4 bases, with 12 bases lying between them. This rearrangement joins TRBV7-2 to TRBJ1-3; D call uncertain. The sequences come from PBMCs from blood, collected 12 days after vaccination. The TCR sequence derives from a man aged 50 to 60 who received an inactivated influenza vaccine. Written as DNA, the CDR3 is TGTGCCAGCAGCCCGGTTTCTGCCGGAAACACCATATATTTT. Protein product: CASSPVSAGNTIYF.